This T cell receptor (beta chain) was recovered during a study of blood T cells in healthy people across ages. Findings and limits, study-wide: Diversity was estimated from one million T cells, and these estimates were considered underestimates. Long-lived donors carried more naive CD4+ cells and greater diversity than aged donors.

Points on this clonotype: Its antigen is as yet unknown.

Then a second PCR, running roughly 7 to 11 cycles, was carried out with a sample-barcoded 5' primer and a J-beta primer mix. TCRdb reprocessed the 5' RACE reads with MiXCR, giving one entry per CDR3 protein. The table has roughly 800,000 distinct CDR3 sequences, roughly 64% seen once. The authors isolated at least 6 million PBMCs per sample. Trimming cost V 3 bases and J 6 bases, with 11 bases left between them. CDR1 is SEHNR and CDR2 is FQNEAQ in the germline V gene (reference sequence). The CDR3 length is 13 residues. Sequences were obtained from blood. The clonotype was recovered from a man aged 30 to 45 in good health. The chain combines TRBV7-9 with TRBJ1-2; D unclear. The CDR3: CASSFVEGDGYTF. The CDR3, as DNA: TGTGCCAGCAGCTTCGTTGAGGGCGATGGCTACACCTTC.